The 4 T cell receptor beta chains below all came from one sample that was sequenced in a study of T cell responses to AZD1222 COVID-19 vaccine. Profiled with immunoSEQ multiplex PCR; TCRdb holds only in-frame clones, not every one. The table records about 150,000 clones, about 89% of them present only once. The sequencing used peripheral blood, collected 28 days after the second AZD1222 dose. These receptors were collected from an adult who received the AZD1222 COVID-19 vaccine.

The chain joins TRBV18 to TRBJ1-2; 7 nucleotides match TRBD1. The junction had 7 bases not matched to a gene; V was cut back by 3 bases and J by 6 bases. This CDR3 comprises 14 residues. Germline lookup yields CDR1 KGHSH and CDR2 LQKENI. In DNA form, the CDR3 reads TGTGCCAGCTCACCGACCGGGACAGCGGATGGCTACACCTTC. Protein product: CASSPTGTADGYTF.

The V and J genes are TRBV6-5 and TRBJ2-1, with 8 bases fitting TRBD2. The V gene end was trimmed by 6 bases and the J gene end by 4 bases; junction bases not matched to a gene: 5. Germline V gene data show CDR1 as MNHEY and CDR2 as SVGAGI. The CDR3 sequence is 14 residues long. The CDR3 reads CASSAGRGYNEQFF. DNA of the CDR3: TGTGCCAGCAGCGCCGGGAGGGGGTACAATGAGCAGTTCTTC.

In its sample, this clone was seen once. The rearrangement uses TRBV12-5 and TRBJ2-3; no clear D gene. Between the trimmed V and J ends, which lost 0 bases and 3 bases, there was a span of 4 bases. Germline CDR1 and CDR2: LGHNT and FRNRAP. CDR3 length: 13 amino acids. CDR3 coding DNA: TGTGCTAGTGGTTTGGTCGGGACAGATACGCAGTATTTT. This sequence encodes CASGLVGTDTQYF. Full variable domain (remainder filled in from reference TRBV12-5 and TRBJ2-3): DARVTQTPRHKVTEMGQEVTMRCQPILGHNTVFWYRQTMMQGLELLAYFRNRAPLDDSGMPKDRFSAEMPDATLATLKIQPSEPRDSAVYFCASGLVGTDTQYFGPGTRLTVL.

This clone was detected a few times. The V gene is TRBV29-1, the J gene TRBJ1-2; D unresolved. The CDR3 covers 13 residues. The V end lost 8 bases, the J end lost 6 bases, and 19 bases lay between the germline ends. In germline, CDR1 is SQVTM, CDR2 ANQGSEA. The DNA of the CDR3 is TGCAGCTCCCCTAGTATGAGGGAGGATGGCTACACCTTC. Its protein product is CSSPSMREDGYTF.